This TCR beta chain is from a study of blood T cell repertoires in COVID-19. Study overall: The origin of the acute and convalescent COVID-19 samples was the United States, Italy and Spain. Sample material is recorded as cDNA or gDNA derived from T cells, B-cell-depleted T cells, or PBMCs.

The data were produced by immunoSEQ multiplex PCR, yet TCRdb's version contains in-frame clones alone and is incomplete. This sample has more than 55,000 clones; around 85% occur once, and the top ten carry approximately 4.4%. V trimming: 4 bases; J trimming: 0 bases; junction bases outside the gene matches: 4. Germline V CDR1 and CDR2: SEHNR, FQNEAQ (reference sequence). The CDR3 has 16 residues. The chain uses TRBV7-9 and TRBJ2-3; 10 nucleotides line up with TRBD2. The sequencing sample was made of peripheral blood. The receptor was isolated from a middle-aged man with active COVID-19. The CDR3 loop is CASSSPTSGSTDTQYF. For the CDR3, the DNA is TGTGCCAGCAGCTCTCCGACTAGCGGGAGCACAGATACGCAGTATTTT. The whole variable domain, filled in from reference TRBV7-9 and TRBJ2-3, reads DTGVSQNPRHKITKRGQNVTFRCDPISEHNRLYWYRQTLGQGPEFLTYFQNEAQLEKSRLLSDRFSAERPKGSFSTLEIQRTEQGDSAMYLCASSSPTSGSTDTQYFGPGTRLTVL.